This TCR beta chain was identified during a study of Graves' ophthalmopathy and Graves' hyperthyroidism. Germline V lookup: CDR1 MGHDK, CDR2 SYGVNS. The CDR3 length is 16 residues. The ends lost 8 bases at V and 2 bases at J; junction bases unmatched: 14. RNA transcripts were the source from which TCR beta CDR3 regions were amplified. HTBI primers were used in a first-round RT-PCR, which preceded a second-round multiplex PCR. TCRdb called the multiplex PCR reads again in MiXCR, with one record for every CDR3 protein. This sample has more than 550,000 distinct CDR3 sequences, with roughly 39% found just once. Researchers turned away patients with other autoimmune diseases, uncontrolled infections, pregnancy or lactation.

The receptor's source is an adult man with Graves' ophthalmopathy. V usage is TRBV25-1 and J usage is TRBJ2-7; 8 bases fit TRBD1. Sequenced sample: peripheral blood. CDR3 DNA sequence: TGTGCCAGCTCACCTTTGGGCGGACAGGGTACCTACGAGCAGTACTTC. It codes for CASSPLGGQGTYEQYF.